The T cell receptor beta chain described here comes from a study of control samples from healthy donors and cancer patients. This CDR3 has 14 residues. V lost 4 bases and J 5 bases, leaving 15 bases between the germline ends. Germline V gives CDR1 SGDLS, CDR2 YYNGEE. The table came from immunoSEQ multiplex PCR; TCRdb's copy has only in-frame clones and leaves some out. This table holds roughly 200,000 clones, 90% to 95% found once. The genes are TRBV9 and TRBJ1-2, with D perhaps matching TRBD1 (6 bases). This receptor was taken from a young man in good health. Sequencing used blood. The CDR3 here is CASSPIQGPYGYTF. The CDR3 DNA is TGTGCCAGCAGCCCAATACAGGGTCCTTATGGCTACACCTTC. Full variable domain (rest looked up from reference TRBV9 and TRBJ1-2): DSGVTQTPKHLITATGQRVTLRCSPRSGDLSVYWYQQSLDQGLQFLIQYYNGEERAKGNILERFSAQQFPDLHSELNLSSLELGDSALYFCASSPIQGPYGYTFGSGTRLTVV.